This passage covers 14 T cell receptor beta chains from one sample sequenced in a study of radiotherapy plus CTLA-4 blockade in lung cancer. Using immunoSEQ multiplex PCR, the repertoire was profiled, and TCRdb retains in-frame clones only, with some absent. The sample consists of tens of thousands of clones, about 87% of them appearing once. The material was peripheral blood, obtained from a patient treated with radiotherapy plus ipilimumab. These receptors originate from a human donor with non-small cell lung cancer who had stable disease on radiotherapy plus ipilimumab.

The CDR3 here is CASSASLYNEQFF. CDR3 in DNA: TGTGCCAGCAGTGCGTCATTATACAATGAGCAGTTCTTC. This chain joins TRBV6-6 and TRBJ2-1; D is ambiguous. The CDR3 covers 13 residues. The V gene's germline CDR1 is MNHNY and CDR2 SVGAGI (reference sequence). V was clipped by 5 bases and J by 4 bases, with 9 bases between them.

V and J are TRBV27 and TRBJ2-3; TRBD1 might be the D (6 bases). In germline, CDR1 is MNHEY, CDR2 SMNVEV (reference sequence). The CDR3 contains 19 residues. V lost 6 bases and J 2 bases, leaving 27 bases between the germline ends. Here the CDR3 reads CASRTLLTGTKHSTDTQYF. In nucleotides, the CDR3 is TGTGCCAGCAGAACCCTCCTTACCGGGACAAAACATTCCACAGATACGCAGTATTTT.

This chain joins TRBV9 and TRBJ2-7, with TRBD1 as a possible D gene (6 bases). Trimming took 7 bases from V and 4 from J, leaving 18 bases between them. This CDR3 contains 14 residues. The germline gives CDR1 SGDLS, CDR2 YYNGEE. CDR3 sequence (DNA): TGTGCCAGCGCCAAGGGGGAAAGGGGGTACGAGCAGTACTTC. It translates to CASAKGERGYEQYF.

This clone occurred once. This chain joins TRBV11-2 and TRBJ2-3; 9 bases agree with TRBD1. Losses at the gene ends were 3 bases for V and 0 bases for J; bases not matched to a gene: 7. Per the germline V gene, CDR1 is SGHAT and CDR2 is FQNNGV. The CDR3 sequence is 17 residues long. The CDR3 nucleotides are TGTGCCAGCAGCTTGGGACAGGGAGGGACTAGCACAGATACGCAGTATTTT. It translates to CASSLGQGGTSTDTQYF.

The CDR3, as DNA: TGTGCCAGCTCACCACCGAATGGCCGTGGCCAGCATTTT. It codes for CASSPPNGRGQHF. The chain has TRBV18 and TRBJ1-5; no clear D gene. Trimming took off 0 bases at V and 12 bases at J, with 12 bases between the two ends. This CDR3 region has 13 residues. In germline, CDR1 is KGHSH, CDR2 LQKENI.

The J gene is TRBJ2-6, the V gene TRBV9, with D possibly matching TRBD2 (6 bases). Germline V CDR1 and CDR2: SGDLS, YYNGEE. This CDR3 contains 16 residues. V dropped 3 bases and J dropped 4 bases, with 14 bases sitting between them. The CDR3 DNA is TGTGCCAGCAGCGGGAGGGGATGGGCCGGGGCCAACGTCCTGACTTTC. As protein: CASSGRGWAGANVLTF.

This clone was observed once. The V gene is TRBV4-1, the J gene TRBJ2-4; D is possibly TRBD1 or TRBD2 (5 bases each). The V end lost 3 bases, the J end lost 4 bases, and 19 bases lay between the germline ends. The CDR3 runs to 17 residues. Germline assignment: CDR1 MGHRA and CDR2 YSYEKL. This CDR3 is CASSQRDAGAEKNIQYF. DNA of the CDR3: TGCGCCAGCAGCCAGAGGGACGCGGGCGCAGAGAAAAACATTCAGTACTTC.

On this clone: Additional DNA sequences in this sample encode the identical CDR3. The chain carries TRBV9 and TRBJ2-5; 8 nucleotides line up with TRBD2. CDR3 size: 14 residues. Germline V gives CDR1 SGDLS, CDR2 YYNGEE. V trimming: 0 bases; J trimming: 2 bases; junction bases outside the gene matches: 0. DNA of the CDR3: TGTGCCAGCAGCGTAGCGGGGGGGCAAGAGACCCAGTACTTC. Its translation: CASSVAGGQETQYF.

The genes are TRBV20-1 and TRBJ1-4; D is undetermined. The CDR3 is made up of 11 amino acids. The V end was cut by 3 bases, the J end by 10 bases, with 9 bases between. From germline, CDR1 is DFQATT and CDR2 SNEGSKA (reference sequence). CDR3 DNA sequence: TGCAGTGCTAGCACAGATGGAAAACTGTTTTTT. It yields the protein CSASTDGKLFF.

The rearrangement uses TRBV5-1 and TRBJ2-1; unclear D gene. V was cut by 0 bases and J by 3 bases, with 10 bases left in between. The CDR3 spans 15 residues. CDR1 and CDR2 (germline): SGHRS, YFSETQ. Here the CDR3 DNA reads TGCGCCAGCAGCTTGGGAGACGCAGGCTACAATGAGCAGTTCTTC. This encodes CASSLGDAGYNEQFF.

This rearrangement joins TRBV2 to TRBJ2-5, with TRBD2 as a possible D gene (6 bases). From germline, CDR1 is SNHLY and CDR2 FYNNEI. V was pared by 5 bases and J by 5 bases, with 9 bases between. The CDR3 extends over 12 amino acids. The CDR3 protein is CASSPGDETQYF. CDR3 nucleotide sequence: TGTGCCAGCAGTCCGGGAGACGAGACCCAGTACTTC.

Remarks on this clone: The junction does not match germline at one end; this may be a read error. The sample carries other DNA sequences with the same CDR3. The chain employs TRBV6-5 and TRBJ2-2; D might be TRBD2 (5 bases). CDR1 is MNHEY, CDR2 SVGAGI, per germline. This CDR3 is built from 15 residues. The CDR3 loop is CASSYPAVGTGELFF. In DNA form, the CDR3 reads TGTGCCAGCAGCTACCCCGCAGTCGGCACCGGGGAGCTGTTCTTT.

This clone has just one count. The J gene is TRBJ1-2, the V gene TRBV7-8; D is uncertain. The CDR3 has 14 amino acids. V was pared by 7 bases and J by 5 bases, with 17 bases between. Germline values: CDR1 SGHVS, CDR2 FQNEAQ. The DNA of the CDR3 is TGTGCCAGCACCCCCTCGGCGGATCCATATGGCTACACCTTC. As protein: CASTPSADPYGYTF.

The chain links TRBV6-6 to TRBJ2-7, with a weak D call TRBD1 (6 bases). The CDR3 is 12 residues long. The V end lost 0 bases, the J end lost 6 bases, and 6 bases lay between the germline ends. Germline lookup yields CDR1 MNHNY and CDR2 SVGAGI (reference sequence). The CDR3 nucleotides read TGTGCCAGCAGTTACTCAGGGGGCGAGCAGTACTTC. Translating gives CASSYSGGEQYF.